This T cell receptor beta chain was found in a study of beta chain features in type 1 diabetes. Germline CDR1 is MGHRA and CDR2 is YSYEKL. The ends were cut back, 6 bases at V and 6 bases at J, with 14 bases in the middle. CDR3 length: 13 amino acids. The isolated RNA, all of it, was reverse transcribed, so expressed TCRB transcripts were what got sequenced. The average output of naive, central memory and regulatory T cell samples was approximately 3.7 million reads. Measured with immunoSEQ multiplex PCR; TCRdb has only the in-frame clones, and not every one. The sample holds 350,000 or so clones, about 18% seen once. Whole-study results and caveats: Whether TCRB rearrangement is influenced by HLA type was left unresolved in this analysis. Type 1 diabetes patients had fewer VDJ junction insertions and more deletions.

In regard to this clone: Its antigen is unidentified.

The chain recombines TRBV4-1 with TRBJ1-2, with D perhaps matching TRBD1 (6 bases). The material sequenced was naive CD4+ T cells from blood. The sequence came from a woman younger than 30 in good health. The CDR3 sequence: CASRRGGDDGYTF. The CDR3 nucleotides read TGCGCCAGCAGAAGGGGGGGGGACGATGGCTACACCTTC.